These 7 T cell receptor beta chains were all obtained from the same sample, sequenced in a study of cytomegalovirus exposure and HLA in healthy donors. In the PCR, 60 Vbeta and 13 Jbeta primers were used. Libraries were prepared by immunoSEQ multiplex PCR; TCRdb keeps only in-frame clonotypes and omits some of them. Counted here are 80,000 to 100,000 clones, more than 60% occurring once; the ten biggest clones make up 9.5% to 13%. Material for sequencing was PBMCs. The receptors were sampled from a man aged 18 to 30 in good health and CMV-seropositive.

The CDR3 sequence is CASSLVNTEAFF. The CDR3 DNA is TGTGCCAGCTCACTAGTGAACACTGAAGCTTTCTTT. The chain links TRBV18 to TRBJ1-1, with no clear D. The CDR3 is 12 residues long. CDR1 KGHSH and CDR2 LQKENI come from the germline V gene. V was shortened by 4 bases and J by 0 bases, with 3 bases between the two germline ends. The variable domain in full, with the rest retrieved from reference TRBV18 and TRBJ1-1, is NAGVMQNPRHLVRRRGQEARLRCSPMKGHSHVYWYRQLPEEGLKFMVYLQKENIIDESGMPKERFSAEFPKEGPSILRIQQVVRGDSAAYFCASSLVNTEAFFGQGTRLTVV.

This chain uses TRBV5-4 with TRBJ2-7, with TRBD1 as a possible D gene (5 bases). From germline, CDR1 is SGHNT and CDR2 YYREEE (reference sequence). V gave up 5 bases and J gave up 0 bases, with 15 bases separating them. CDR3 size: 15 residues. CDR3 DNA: TGTGCCAGCAGTCGGTCTGGAAGGGGCTCCTACGAGCAGTACTTC. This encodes CASSRSGRGSYEQYF.

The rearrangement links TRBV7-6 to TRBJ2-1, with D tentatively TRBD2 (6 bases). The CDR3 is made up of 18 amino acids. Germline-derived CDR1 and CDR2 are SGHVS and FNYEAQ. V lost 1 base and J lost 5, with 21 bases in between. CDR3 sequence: CASSLVRGSGAPNNEQFF. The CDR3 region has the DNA TGTGCCAGCAGCTTAGTAAGAGGGTCGGGAGCCCCGAACAATGAGCAGTTCTTC.

The CDR3 here is CASSRLDRSGETQYF. The CDR3, as DNA: TGTGCCAGCAGCCGACTGGACAGGAGCGGGGAGACCCAGTACTTC. V usage is TRBV27 and J usage is TRBJ2-5; perhaps TRBD1 as D (7 bases). This CDR3 is 15 amino acids long. CDR1 and CDR2 from the germline V gene are MNHEY and SMNVEV (reference sequence). V lost 6 bases and J 5 bases, leaving 19 bases between the germline ends.

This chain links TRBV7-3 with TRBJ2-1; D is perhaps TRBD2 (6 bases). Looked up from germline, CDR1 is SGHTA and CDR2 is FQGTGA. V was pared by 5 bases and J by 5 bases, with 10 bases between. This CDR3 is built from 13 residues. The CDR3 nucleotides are TGTGCCAGCAGCCGACCGGGGGACAATGAGCAGTTCTTC. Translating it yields CASSRPGDNEQFF. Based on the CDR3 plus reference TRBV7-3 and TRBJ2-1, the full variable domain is GAGVSQTPSNKVTEKGKYVELRCDPISGHTALYWYRQSLGQGPEFLIYFQGTGAADDSGLPNDRFFAVRPEGSVSTLKIQRTERGDSAVYLCASSRPGDNEQFFGPGTRLTVL.

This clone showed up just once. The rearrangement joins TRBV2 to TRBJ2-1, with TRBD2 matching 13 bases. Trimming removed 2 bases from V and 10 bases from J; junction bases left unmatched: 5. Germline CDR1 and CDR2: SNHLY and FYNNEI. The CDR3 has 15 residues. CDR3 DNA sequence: TGTGCCAGCAGTGAATTAGGACTAGCGGGGGCCGAGCAGTTCTTC. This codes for CASSELGLAGAEQFF.

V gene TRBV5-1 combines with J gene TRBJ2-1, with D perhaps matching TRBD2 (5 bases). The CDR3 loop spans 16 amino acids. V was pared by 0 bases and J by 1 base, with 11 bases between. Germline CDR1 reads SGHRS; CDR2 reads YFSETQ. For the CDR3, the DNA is TGCGCCAGCAGCTTGGATCCGGGGAATTCCTACAATGAGCAGTTCTTC. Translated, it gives CASSLDPGNSYNEQFF.